This is a list of T cell receptor beta chains from one sample in a study of OX40 agonist ivuxolimab in advanced cancers. Produced via immunoSEQ multiplex PCR; TCRdb's table is partial and in-frame only. This table has just under 20,000 clones, around 88% appearing once. This sample comprised CD4+ or CD8+ T cells sorted from blood, obtained in a trial of the OX40 agonist ivuxolimab. The receptors were sampled from an adult with an advanced solid tumor such as melanoma, head and neck, liver or kidney cancer. Both conserved end residues are part of each CDR3. Each record gives: CDR3 length, V gene, D gene, clone size, J gene, CDR3 protein, CDR3 DNA. A D gene is named only where the DNA matches it firmly. Clone size, where shown, is once, few, many, or a class for clones that have expanded.

cdr3_length: 16; v_call: TRBV4-3; d_call: NA; clone_size: NA; j_call: TRBJ2-3; cdr3_aa: CASSQGGLRSTDTQYF; cdr3_nt: TGCGCCAGCAGCCAGGGTGGACTTAGGAGCACAGATACGCAGTATTTT
cdr3_length: 15; v_call: TRBV6-5; d_call: NA; clone_size: NA; j_call: TRBJ2-5; cdr3_aa: CASSYEQGVAGTQYF; cdr3_nt: TGTGCCAGCAGTTACGAGCAGGGGGTAGCGGGGACCCAGTACTTC
cdr3_length: 18; v_call: TRBV23-1; d_call: NA; clone_size: NA; j_call: TRBJ2-6; cdr3_aa: CASSQSSQDNSGANVLTF; cdr3_nt: TGCGCCAGCAGTCAATCGTCACAGGATAACTCTGGGGCCAACGTCCTGACTTTC
cdr3_length: 16; v_call: TRBV19; d_call: NA; clone_size: medium-sized; j_call: TRBJ2-2; cdr3_aa: CASSADSGGYAGELFF; cdr3_nt: TGTGCCAGTAGTGCCGATTCAGGGGGGTACGCCGGGGAGCTGTTTTTT
cdr3_length: 14; v_call: TRBV30; d_call: TRBD2; clone_size: NA; j_call: TRBJ2-1; cdr3_aa: CAWGRTSGYNEQFF; cdr3_nt: TGTGCCTGGGGCAGGACTAGCGGTTACAATGAGCAGTTCTTC
cdr3_length: 15; v_call: TRBV27; d_call: TRBD2; clone_size: NA; j_call: TRBJ2-1; cdr3_aa: CASTPGGGAYNEQFF; cdr3_nt: TGTGCCAGCACCCCGGGGGGTGGCGCCTACAATGAGCAGTTCTTC
cdr3_length: 15; v_call: TRBV7-8; d_call: TRBD1; clone_size: once; j_call: TRBJ2-7; cdr3_aa: CASSLAWTGSDEQYF; cdr3_nt: TGTGCCAGCAGCTTAGCGTGGACAGGGTCCGACGAGCAGTACTTC
cdr3_length: 16; v_call: TRBV7-8; d_call: NA; clone_size: NA; j_call: TRBJ2-1; cdr3_aa: CASSNPRGEAGNEQFF; cdr3_nt: TGTGCCAGCAGCAACCCCAGAGGGGAAGCCGGCAATGAGCAGTTCTTC
cdr3_length: 13; v_call: TRBV9; d_call: NA; clone_size: NA; j_call: TRBJ2-7; cdr3_aa: CASSAGTNYEQYF; cdr3_nt: TGTGCCAGCAGCGCGGGCACTAACTACGAGCAGTACTTC
cdr3_length: 14; v_call: TRBV6-5; d_call: NA; clone_size: NA; j_call: TRBJ2-1; cdr3_aa: CASRVRGLGNEQFF; cdr3_nt: TGTGCCAGCAGGGTACGAGGGTTGGGCAATGAGCAGTTCTTC
cdr3_length: 13; v_call: TRBV1; d_call: NA; clone_size: NA; j_call: TRBJ2-7; cdr3_aa: CTSSPPEVHEQYF; cdr3_nt: TGCACCAGCAGCCCCCCAGAGGTTCACGAGCAGTACTTC
cdr3_length: 16; v_call: TRBV2; d_call: TRBD2; clone_size: NA; j_call: TRBJ2-3; cdr3_aa: CASSGISSGDTDTQYF; cdr3_nt: TGTGCCAGCAGTGGTATTTCTAGCGGTGACACAGATACGCAGTATTTT
cdr3_length: 14; v_call: TRBV27; d_call: NA; clone_size: NA; j_call: TRBJ2-1; cdr3_aa: CASRKGGDYNEQFF; cdr3_nt: TGTGCCAGCAGGAAGGGGGGGGACTACAATGAGCAGTTCTTC
cdr3_length: 16; v_call: TRBV9; d_call: TRBD1; clone_size: NA; j_call: TRBJ2-2; cdr3_aa: CASSGPGTGITGELFF; cdr3_nt: TGTGCCAGCAGCGGACCCGGGACAGGGATCACCGGGGAGCTGTTTTTT
cdr3_length: 13; v_call: TRBV4-1; d_call: NA; clone_size: once; j_call: TRBJ2-7; cdr3_aa: CASSQTVSYEQYF; cdr3_nt: TGCGCCAGCAGCCAGACAGTGTCCTACGAGCAGTACTTC
cdr3_length: 17; v_call: TRBV7-2; d_call: NA; clone_size: NA; j_call: TRBJ2-3; cdr3_aa: CASSLTPVTGVTDTQYF; cdr3_nt: TGTGCCAGCAGCTTAACCCCGGTTACGGGAGTCACAGATACGCAGTATTTT
cdr3_length: 14; v_call: TRBV27; d_call: NA; clone_size: NA; j_call: TRBJ2-7; cdr3_aa: CASSIAPGFYEQYF; cdr3_nt: TGTGCCAGCAGTATAGCTCCAGGTTTCTACGAGCAGTACTTC
cdr3_length: 12; v_call: TRBV15; d_call: TRBD1; clone_size: NA; j_call: TRBJ1-1; cdr3_aa: CATSRGQGVAFF; cdr3_nt: TGTGCCACCAGCAGGGGACAGGGAGTAGCTTTCTTT
cdr3_length: 15; v_call: TRBV6-1; d_call: NA; clone_size: NA; j_call: TRBJ2-1; cdr3_aa: CASSTWSEEDNEQFF; cdr3_nt: TGTGCCAGCAGTACATGGTCAGAAGAGGACAATGAGCAGTTCTTC
cdr3_length: 14; v_call: TRBV15; d_call: NA; clone_size: NA; j_call: TRBJ1-1; cdr3_aa: CATAFDRRGTEAFF; cdr3_nt: TGTGCCACCGCCTTCGACAGGAGGGGAACTGAAGCTTTCTTT
cdr3_length: 13; v_call: TRBV19; d_call: NA; clone_size: NA; j_call: TRBJ2-7; cdr3_aa: CASSGLVTYEQYF; cdr3_nt: TGTGCCAGTAGTGGTTTGGTCACCTACGAGCAGTACTTC
cdr3_length: 16; v_call: TRBV11-3; d_call: TRBD1; clone_size: NA; j_call: TRBJ2-7; cdr3_aa: CASSLETGTGYAEQYF; cdr3_nt: TGTGCCAGCAGCTTAGAAACCGGGACAGGGTACGCCGAGCAGTACTTC
cdr3_length: 18; v_call: TRBV19; d_call: NA; clone_size: NA; j_call: TRBJ1-2; cdr3_aa: CASSIGRRTHRPNYGYTF; cdr3_nt: TGTGCCAGTAGTATTGGACGCCGGACACACAGACCTAACTATGGCTACACCTTC
cdr3_length: 17; v_call: TRBV5-1; d_call: TRBD1; clone_size: NA; j_call: TRBJ2-5; cdr3_aa: CASSSRRTGTFRETQYF; cdr3_nt: TGCGCCAGCAGCTCACGTCGGACAGGCACGTTCAGGGAGACCCAGTACTTC
cdr3_length: 13; v_call: TRBV27; d_call: NA; clone_size: NA; j_call: TRBJ2-1; cdr3_aa: CASSLDRYNEQFF; cdr3_nt: TGTGCCAGCAGTCTGGACCGTTACAATGAGCAGTTCTTC
cdr3_length: 10; v_call: TRBV10-2; d_call: NA; clone_size: NA; j_call: TRBJ2-7; cdr3_aa: CASSGQKQYF; cdr3_nt: TGCGCCAGCAGTGGTCAGAAGCAGTACTTC
cdr3_length: 14; v_call: TRBV11-1; d_call: NA; clone_size: NA; j_call: TRBJ1-4; cdr3_aa: CASSHQTTNEKLFF; cdr3_nt: TGTGCCAGCAGTCATCAAACAACTAATGAAAAACTGTTTTTT
cdr3_length: 19; v_call: TRBV2; d_call: TRBD2; clone_size: NA; j_call: TRBJ2-3; cdr3_aa: CASSTRGTSGIGSTDTQYF; cdr3_nt: TGTGCCAGCAGTACTAGGGGGACTAGCGGGATAGGAAGCACAGATACGCAGTATTTT
cdr3_length: 14; v_call: TRBV11-2; d_call: NA; clone_size: NA; j_call: TRBJ1-1; cdr3_aa: CASSLEGMNTEAFF; cdr3_nt: TGTGCCAGCAGCCTAGAAGGAATGAACACTGAAGCTTTCTTT
cdr3_length: 11; v_call: TRBV7-9; d_call: NA; clone_size: NA; j_call: TRBJ2-7; cdr3_aa: CASSWDHEQYF; cdr3_nt: TGTGCCAGCAGCTGGGACCACGAGCAGTACTTC
cdr3_length: 14; v_call: TRBV7-8; d_call: NA; clone_size: NA; j_call: TRBJ2-7; cdr3_aa: CASSQPYRAYEQYF; cdr3_nt: TGTGCCAGCAGCCAGCCCTACAGGGCCTACGAGCAGTACTTC
cdr3_length: 12; v_call: TRBV7-8; d_call: NA; clone_size: NA; j_call: TRBJ2-3; cdr3_aa: CASSPGADTQYF; cdr3_nt: TGTGCCAGCAGCCCAGGCGCAGATACGCAGTATTTT
cdr3_length: 17; v_call: TRBV27; d_call: TRBD1; clone_size: NA; j_call: TRBJ2-6; cdr3_aa: CASRMTGGRAGANVLTF; cdr3_nt: TGTGCCAGCAGGATGACAGGGGGGAGAGCAGGGGCCAACGTCCTGACTTTC
cdr3_length: 13; v_call: TRBV7-6; d_call: NA; clone_size: NA; j_call: TRBJ1-1; cdr3_aa: CASSSDSNTEAFF; cdr3_nt: TGTGCCAGCAGTTCTGACTCGAACACTGAAGCTTTCTTT
cdr3_length: 14; v_call: TRBV5-4; d_call: NA; clone_size: NA; j_call: TRBJ2-1; cdr3_aa: CASSPGLSYNEQFF; cdr3_nt: TGTGCCAGCAGCCCGGGACTCTCTTACAATGAGCAGTTCTTC
cdr3_length: 14; v_call: TRBV14; d_call: NA; clone_size: NA; j_call: TRBJ1-3; cdr3_aa: CASSQVDGGNTIYF; cdr3_nt: TGTGCCAGCAGCCAAGTCGACGGGGGAAACACCATATATTTT
cdr3_length: 15; v_call: TRBV7-3; d_call: TRBD2; clone_size: NA; j_call: TRBJ2-3; cdr3_aa: CASSLTSGRADTQYF; cdr3_nt: TGTGCCAGCAGCTTGACTAGCGGGAGGGCAGATACGCAGTATTTT
cdr3_length: 14; v_call: TRBV4-3; d_call: NA; clone_size: few; j_call: TRBJ2-7; cdr3_aa: CASSQGVGPYEQYF; cdr3_nt: TGCGCCAGCAGCCAAGGGGTCGGGCCCTACGAGCAGTACTTC
cdr3_length: 14; v_call: TRBV7-8; d_call: NA; clone_size: NA; j_call: TRBJ2-1; cdr3_aa: CASSFKFVGGEQFF; cdr3_nt: TGTGCCAGCAGCTTTAAATTTGTAGGGGGAGAGCAGTTCTTC
cdr3_length: 19; v_call: TRBV19; d_call: TRBD2; clone_size: NA; j_call: TRBJ2-1; cdr3_aa: CASSIDSGLAGQAYNEQFF; cdr3_nt: TGTGCCAGTAGTATAGATTCGGGACTAGCGGGACAAGCCTACAATGAGCAGTTCTTC
cdr3_length: 13; v_call: TRBV10-3; d_call: NA; clone_size: NA; j_call: TRBJ2-7; cdr3_aa: CAISLQELREQYF; cdr3_nt: TGTGCCATCAGTTTACAAGAGTTACGCGAGCAGTACTTC
cdr3_length: 16; v_call: TRBV5-6; d_call: NA; clone_size: NA; j_call: TRBJ1-1; cdr3_aa: CASSSGTWGSDTEAFF; cdr3_nt: TGTGCCAGCAGCTCTGGGACTTGGGGGTCGGACACTGAAGCTTTCTTT
cdr3_length: 14; v_call: TRBV9; d_call: NA; clone_size: once; j_call: TRBJ2-7; cdr3_aa: CASSVIGSTYEQYF; cdr3_nt: TGTGCCAGCAGCGTAATCGGGTCTACCTACGAGCAGTACTTC
cdr3_length: 13; v_call: TRBV5-6; d_call: NA; clone_size: NA; j_call: TRBJ1-1; cdr3_aa: CASSGVGGTEAFF; cdr3_nt: TGTGCCAGCAGCGGCGTGGGAGGGACTGAAGCTTTCTTT
cdr3_length: 13; v_call: TRBV5-1; d_call: NA; clone_size: NA; j_call: TRBJ2-5; cdr3_aa: CASGIRVGETQYF; cdr3_nt: TGCGCCAGCGGAATCCGAGTGGGGGAGACCCAGTACTTC
cdr3_length: 13; v_call: TRBV7-9; d_call: NA; clone_size: NA; j_call: TRBJ2-7; cdr3_aa: CASSRGLAYEQYF; cdr3_nt: TGTGCCAGCAGCCGGGGCTTAGCCTACGAGCAGTACTTC
cdr3_length: 12; v_call: TRBV7-6; d_call: NA; clone_size: few; j_call: TRBJ1-5; cdr3_aa: CASSAGSQPQHF; cdr3_nt: TGTGCCAGCAGCGCAGGGAGTCAGCCCCAGCATTTT
cdr3_length: 15; v_call: TRBV15; d_call: TRBD2; clone_size: NA; j_call: TRBJ2-1; cdr3_aa: CATSRGREGVNEQFF; cdr3_nt: TGTGCCACCAGCAGAGGGCGGGAGGGGGTCAATGAGCAGTTCTTC
cdr3_length: 13; v_call: TRBV6-6; d_call: NA; clone_size: NA; j_call: TRBJ1-5; cdr3_aa: CASRPNSDQPQHF; cdr3_nt: TGTGCCAGCAGACCAAACTCCGATCAGCCCCAGCATTTT
cdr3_length: 10; v_call: TRBV9; d_call: NA; clone_size: NA; j_call: TRBJ2-1; cdr3_aa: CASGKGPQFF; cdr3_nt: TGTGCCAGCGGCAAAGGGCCTCAGTTCTTC
cdr3_length: 15; v_call: TRBV10-1; d_call: TRBD2; clone_size: NA; j_call: TRBJ2-3; cdr3_aa: CASSEASGSTDTQYF; cdr3_nt: TGCGCCAGCAGTGAAGCTAGCGGGAGCACAGATACGCAGTATTTT
cdr3_length: 17; v_call: TRBV15; d_call: NA; clone_size: NA; j_call: TRBJ1-1; cdr3_aa: CATSREGKSRKRTEAFF; cdr3_nt: TGTGCCACCAGCAGAGAGGGGAAGAGTCGGAAGAGGACTGAAGCTTTCTTT
cdr3_length: 16; v_call: TRBV4-3; d_call: NA; clone_size: NA; j_call: TRBJ2-7; cdr3_aa: CASSRGTGDGAYEQYF; cdr3_nt: TGCGCCAGCAGCCGAGGGACGGGTGATGGGGCCTACGAGCAGTACTTC
cdr3_length: 13; v_call: TRBV19; d_call: NA; clone_size: NA; j_call: TRBJ1-2; cdr3_aa: CASKAQSYYGYTF; cdr3_nt: TGTGCCAGTAAGGCCCAGAGTTACTATGGCTACACCTTC
cdr3_length: 19; v_call: TRBV13; d_call: NA; clone_size: NA; j_call: TRBJ2-3; cdr3_aa: CASSSRQAQGTHRTDTQYF; cdr3_nt: TGTGCCAGCAGCTCCCGACAGGCCCAGGGTACCCACCGCACAGATACGCAGTATTTT